This TCR beta chain was found in a study of CD8+ T cells in alopecia areata. Note on this clone: Its target is unknown.

RNA extraction was followed by reverse transcription into cDNA, which acted as the sequencing template. TCRdb's table, derived via immunoSEQ multiplex PCR, lists solely in-frame clones and lacks some. The sample has around 65,000 clones; 45% to 50% are singletons. Study-level points and caveats: Higher clonality was seen in lesional scalp than in normal scalp, especially in alopecia totalis/universalis.

Trimming cost V 7 bases and J 16 bases, with 17 bases left between them. Germline V gene data show CDR1 as LGHNA and CDR2 as YNFKEQ. The CDR3 consists of 11 residues. This chain links TRBV4-2 with TRBJ2-1, with D tentatively TRBD2 (6 bases). This specimen consisted of CD8+ T cells sorted from blood, obtained at week 0. This sequence originates from a human donor with alopecia areata. The CDR3 DNA is TGTGCCAGCATGGAGGCGGGAAGGATTTTCTTC. As protein: CASMEAGRIFF.